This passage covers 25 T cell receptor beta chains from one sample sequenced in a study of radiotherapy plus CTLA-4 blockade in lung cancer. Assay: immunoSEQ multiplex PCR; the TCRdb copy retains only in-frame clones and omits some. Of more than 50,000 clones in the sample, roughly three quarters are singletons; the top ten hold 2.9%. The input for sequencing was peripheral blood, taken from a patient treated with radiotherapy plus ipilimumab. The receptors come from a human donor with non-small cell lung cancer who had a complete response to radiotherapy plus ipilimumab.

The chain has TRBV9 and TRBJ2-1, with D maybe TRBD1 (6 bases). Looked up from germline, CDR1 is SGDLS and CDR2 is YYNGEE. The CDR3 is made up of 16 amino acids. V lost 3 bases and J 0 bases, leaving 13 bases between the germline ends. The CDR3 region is CASSAEDSRSYNEQFF. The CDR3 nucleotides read TGTGCCAGCAGCGCAGAGGACAGCCGCTCCTACAATGAGCAGTTCTTC.

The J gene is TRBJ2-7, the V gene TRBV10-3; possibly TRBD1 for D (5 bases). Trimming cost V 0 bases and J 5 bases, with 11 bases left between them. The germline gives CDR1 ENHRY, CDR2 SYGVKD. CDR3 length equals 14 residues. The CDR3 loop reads CAISESKGVNEQYF. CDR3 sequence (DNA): TGTGCCATCAGTGAGTCGAAAGGGGTAAACGAGCAGTACTTC.

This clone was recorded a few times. As DNA, the CDR3 is TGTGCCAGCAGTCCCCCAATACTTAAGCCGGACACCGGGGAGCTGTTTTTT. Protein: CASSPPILKPDTGELFF. The J gene is TRBJ2-2, the V gene TRBV28; D not certain. Germline CDR1 and CDR2: MDHEN and SYDVKM. The CDR3 has 17 amino acids. V lost 5 bases and J lost 3, with 19 bases in between.

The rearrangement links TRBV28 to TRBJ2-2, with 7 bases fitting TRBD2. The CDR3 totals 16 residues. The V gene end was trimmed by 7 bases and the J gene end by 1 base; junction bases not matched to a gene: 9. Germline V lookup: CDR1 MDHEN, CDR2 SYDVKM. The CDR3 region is CASKISGRGNTGELFF. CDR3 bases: TGTGCCAGCAAGATTTCGGGGAGGGGGAACACCGGGGAGCTGTTTTTT.

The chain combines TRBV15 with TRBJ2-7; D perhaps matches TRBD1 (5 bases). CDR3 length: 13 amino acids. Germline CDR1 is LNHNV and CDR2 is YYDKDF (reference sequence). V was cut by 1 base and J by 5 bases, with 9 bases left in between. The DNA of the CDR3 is TGTGCCACCAGCAGAGGGGGCTCTAACGAGCAGTACTTC. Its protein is CATSRGGSNEQYF. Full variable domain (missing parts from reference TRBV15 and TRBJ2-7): DAMVIQNPRYQVTQFGKPVTLSCSQTLNHNVMYWYQQKSSQAPKLLFHYYDKDFNNEADTPDNFQSRRPNTSFCFLDIRSPGLGDTAMYLCATSRGGSNEQYFGPGTRLTVT.

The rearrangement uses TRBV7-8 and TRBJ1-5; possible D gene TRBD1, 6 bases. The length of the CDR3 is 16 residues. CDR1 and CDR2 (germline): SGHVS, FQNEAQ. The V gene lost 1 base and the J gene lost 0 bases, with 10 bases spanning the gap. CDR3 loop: CASSLVTGGSNQPQHF. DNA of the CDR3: TGTGCCAGCAGCTTAGTGACAGGAGGTAGCAATCAGCCCCAGCATTTT.

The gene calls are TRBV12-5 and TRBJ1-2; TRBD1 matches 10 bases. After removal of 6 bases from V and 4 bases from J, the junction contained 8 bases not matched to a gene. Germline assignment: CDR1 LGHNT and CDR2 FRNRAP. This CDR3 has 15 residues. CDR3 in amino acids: CASGPGRDRGYGYTF. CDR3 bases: TGTGCTAGTGGACCCGGTCGGGACAGGGGCTATGGCTACACCTTC.

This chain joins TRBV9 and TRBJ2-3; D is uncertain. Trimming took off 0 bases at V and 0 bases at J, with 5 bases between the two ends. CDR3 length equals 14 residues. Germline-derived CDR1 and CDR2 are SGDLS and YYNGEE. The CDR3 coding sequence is TGTGCCAGCAGCGTAGTCGGGAGCACAGATACGCAGTATTTT. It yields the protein CASSVVGSTDTQYF.

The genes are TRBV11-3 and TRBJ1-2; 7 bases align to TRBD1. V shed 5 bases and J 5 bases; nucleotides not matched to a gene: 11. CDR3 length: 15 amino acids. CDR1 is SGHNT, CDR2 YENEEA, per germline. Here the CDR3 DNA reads TGTGCCAGCAGCCTAATATCTACAGGGGATTATGGCTACACCTTC. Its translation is CASSLISTGDYGYTF.

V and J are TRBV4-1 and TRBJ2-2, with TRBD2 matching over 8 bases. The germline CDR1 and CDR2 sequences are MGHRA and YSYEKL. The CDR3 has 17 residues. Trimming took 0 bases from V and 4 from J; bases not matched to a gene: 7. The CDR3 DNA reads TGCGCCAGCAGCCAAGAAGGCCTTAGCGGGGCCACCGGGGAGCTGTTTTTT. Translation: CASSQEGLSGATGELFF.

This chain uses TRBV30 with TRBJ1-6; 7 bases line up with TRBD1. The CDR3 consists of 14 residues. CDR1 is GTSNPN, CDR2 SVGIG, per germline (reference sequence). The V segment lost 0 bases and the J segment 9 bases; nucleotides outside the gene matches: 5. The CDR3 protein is CAWSVLQGVSPLHF. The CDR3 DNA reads TGTGCCTGGAGTGTACTGCAGGGGGTTTCACCCCTCCACTTT.

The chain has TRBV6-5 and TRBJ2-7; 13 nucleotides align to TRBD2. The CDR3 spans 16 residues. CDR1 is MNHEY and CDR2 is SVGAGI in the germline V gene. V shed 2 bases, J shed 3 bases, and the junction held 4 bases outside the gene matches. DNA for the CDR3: TGTGCCAGCAGTTACCCCCGACTAGCGGGGGGCTACGAGCAGTACTTC. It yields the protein CASSYPRLAGGYEQYF.

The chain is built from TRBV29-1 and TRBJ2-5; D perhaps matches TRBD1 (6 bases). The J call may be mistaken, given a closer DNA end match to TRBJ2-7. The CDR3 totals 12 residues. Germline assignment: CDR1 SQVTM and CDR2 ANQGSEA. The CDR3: CSVDTGTYEQYF. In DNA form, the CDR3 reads TGCAGCGTGGACACAGGGACCTACGAGCAGTACTTC.

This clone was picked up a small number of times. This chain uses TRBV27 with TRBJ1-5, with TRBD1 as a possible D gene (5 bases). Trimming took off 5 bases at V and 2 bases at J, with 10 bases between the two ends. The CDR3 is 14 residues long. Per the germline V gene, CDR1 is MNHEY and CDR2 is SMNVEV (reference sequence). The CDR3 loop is CASSPSTGNQPQHF. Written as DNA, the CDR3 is TGTGCCAGCAGTCCGTCGACAGGCAATCAGCCCCAGCATTTT.

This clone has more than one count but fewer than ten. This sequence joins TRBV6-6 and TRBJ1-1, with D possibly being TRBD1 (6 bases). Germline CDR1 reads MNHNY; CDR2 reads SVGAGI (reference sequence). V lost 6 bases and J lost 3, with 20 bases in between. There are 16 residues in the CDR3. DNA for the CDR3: TGTGCCAGCAGCAAATCGTCGCGGGGGGCGGACACTGAAGCTTTCTTT. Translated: CASSKSSRGADTEAFF.

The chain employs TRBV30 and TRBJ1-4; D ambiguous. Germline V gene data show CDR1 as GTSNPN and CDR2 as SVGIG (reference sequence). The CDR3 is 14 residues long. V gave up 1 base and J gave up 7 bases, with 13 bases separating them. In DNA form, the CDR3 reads TGTGCCTGGAGTGGGCGGCAGCAGAGTGAAAAACTGTTTTTT. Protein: CAWSGRQQSEKLFF.

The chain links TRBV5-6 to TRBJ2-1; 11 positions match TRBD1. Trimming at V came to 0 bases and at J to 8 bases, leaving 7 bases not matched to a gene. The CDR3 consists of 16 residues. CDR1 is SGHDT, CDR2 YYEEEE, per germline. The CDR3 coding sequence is TGTGCCAGCAGCTTGGCTTGGACAGGGGGCAAATATGAGCAGTTCTTC. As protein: CASSLAWTGGKYEQFF.

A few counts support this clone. The DNA of the CDR3 is TGTGCCAGCAGAGCGAGGACAGGATTTGAAGCTTTCTTT. Its translation is CASRARTGFEAFF. V gene TRBV6-6 combines with J gene TRBJ1-1; the match to TRBD1 covers 7 bases. The CDR3 contains 13 residues. The ends lost 6 bases at V and 7 bases at J; junction bases unmatched: 8. The germline V gene has CDR1 MNHNY and CDR2 SVGAGI (reference sequence).

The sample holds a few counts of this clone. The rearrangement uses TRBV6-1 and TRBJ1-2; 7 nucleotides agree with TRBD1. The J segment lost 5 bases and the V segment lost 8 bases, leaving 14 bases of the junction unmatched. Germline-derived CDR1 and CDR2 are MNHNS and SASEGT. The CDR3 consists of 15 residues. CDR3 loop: CASRTRDSGPYGYTF. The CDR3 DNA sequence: TGTGCCAGCCGTACACGGGACAGCGGACCTTATGGCTACACCTTC.

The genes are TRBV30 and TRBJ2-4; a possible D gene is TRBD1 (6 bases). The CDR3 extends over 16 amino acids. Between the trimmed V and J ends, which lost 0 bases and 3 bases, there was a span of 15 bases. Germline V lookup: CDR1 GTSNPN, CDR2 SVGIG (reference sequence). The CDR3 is CAWSVGQGTVKNIQYF. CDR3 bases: TGTGCCTGGAGTGTGGGGCAGGGGACGGTCAAAAACATTCAGTACTTC.

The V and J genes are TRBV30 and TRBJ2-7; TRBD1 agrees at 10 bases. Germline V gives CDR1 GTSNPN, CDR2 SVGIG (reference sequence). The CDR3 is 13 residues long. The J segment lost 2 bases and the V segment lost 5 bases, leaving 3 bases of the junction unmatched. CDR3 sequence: CAWRTGGAYEQYF. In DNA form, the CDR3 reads TGTGCCTGGCGGACAGGGGGGGCCTACGAGCAGTACTTC.

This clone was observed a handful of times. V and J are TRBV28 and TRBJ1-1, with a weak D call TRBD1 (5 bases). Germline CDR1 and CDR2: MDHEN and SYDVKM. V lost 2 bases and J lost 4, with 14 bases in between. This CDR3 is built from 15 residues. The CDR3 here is CASSLNPGVGTEAFF. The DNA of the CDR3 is TGTGCCAGCAGTTTAAACCCGGGGGTGGGCACTGAAGCTTTCTTT.

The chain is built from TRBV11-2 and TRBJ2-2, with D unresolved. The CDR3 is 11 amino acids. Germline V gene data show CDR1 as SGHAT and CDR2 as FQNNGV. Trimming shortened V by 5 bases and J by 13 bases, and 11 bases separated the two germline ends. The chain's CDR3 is CASSPLTGLFF. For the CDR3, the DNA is TGTGCCAGCAGCCCGCTGACGGGGCTGTTTTTT.

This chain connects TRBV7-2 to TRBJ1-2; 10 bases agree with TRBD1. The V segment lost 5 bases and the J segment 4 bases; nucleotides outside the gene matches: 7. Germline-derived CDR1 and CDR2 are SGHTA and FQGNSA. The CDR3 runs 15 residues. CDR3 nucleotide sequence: TGTGCCAGCAGCCCCAGACAGGGGGCGACCTATGGCTACACCTTC. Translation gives CASSPRQGATYGYTF.

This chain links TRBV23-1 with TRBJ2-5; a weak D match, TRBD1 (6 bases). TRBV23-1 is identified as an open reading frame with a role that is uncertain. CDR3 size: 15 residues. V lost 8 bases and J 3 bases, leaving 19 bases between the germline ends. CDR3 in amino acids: CASRPTGFGEETQYF. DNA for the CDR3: TGCGCCAGCCGACCGACAGGATTTGGCGAAGAGACCCAGTACTTC.